These T cell receptor beta chains were read from a single sample in a study of shared clonotypes between healthy human individuals. Method: immunoSEQ multiplex PCR; TCRdb's copy keeps in-frame clones and lacks some. The sample includes millions of clones, around 94% of them seen just once. Sample: naive CD4+ T cells sorted from blood. The receptors were sampled from a man aged 18 to 30 in good health. Both conserved end residues are part of each CDR3. Each record gives: clone size, V gene, D gene, J gene, CDR3 protein, CDR3 DNA. The D gene is left open where the match is weak. Not all rows give a size; the values are once, few, many and, for expanded clones, a class.

>NA|TRBV6-1|NA|TRBJ1-5
CASSEGRVISQPQHF
TGTGCCAGCAGTGAAGGGAGGGTAATTAGTCAGCCCCAGCATTTT
>NA|TRBV11-3|TRBD1|TRBJ2-7
CASSSGTGYYEQYF
TGTGCCAGCAGCTCGGGGACAGGGTACTACGAGCAGTACTTC
>NA|TRBV7-8|TRBD2|TRBJ2-4
CASSLTARSGGAKNIQYF
TGTGCCAGCAGCTTAACCGCTCGTAGCGGGGGGGCCAAAAACATTCAGTACTTC
>NA|TRBV18|NA|TRBJ2-7
CASSPIAGEQYF
TGTGCCAGCTCACCTATAGCTGGCGAGCAGTACTTC
>few|TRBV6-5|NA|TRBJ1-5
CAKGGQPQHF
TGTGCCAAGGGGGGTCAGCCCCAGCATTTT
>NA|TRBV5-8|NA|TRBJ2-7
CASSLLGSYEQYF
TGTGCCAGCAGCTTGCTGGGGTCCTACGAGCAGTACTTC
>NA|TRBV12-5|NA|TRBJ1-2
CASGLAGHGGYGYTF
TGTGCTAGTGGTTTGGCCGGACATGGCGGCTATGGCTACACCTTC
>NA|TRBV7-8|TRBD1|TRBJ1-1
CASSLVEGAPAFF
TGTGCCAGCAGCTTAGTTGAGGGGGCACCGGCTTTCTTT
>NA|TRBV6-5|TRBD2|TRBJ2-3
CASSSGGASTDTQYF
TGTGCCAGCAGTAGCGGGGGGGCAAGCACAGATACGCAGTATTTT
>NA|TRBV6-6|NA|TRBJ1-2
CASTRGFDYGYTF
TGTGCCAGCACGAGGGGATTCGACTATGGCTACACCTTC
>NA|TRBV19|NA|TRBJ2-4
CATSRGPLAKNIQYF
TGTGCCACTTCCCGGGGGCCCCTAGCCAAAAACATTCAGTACTTC
>NA|TRBV30|NA|TRBJ2-3
CAWSVGAGTGTDTQYF
TGTGCCTGGAGTGTAGGGGCGGGAACGGGGACAGATACGCAGTATTTT
>NA|TRBV11-1|TRBD1|TRBJ2-5
CASSWTGQETQYF
TGTGCCAGCAGCTGGACAGGGCAAGAGACCCAGTACTTC
>once|TRBV18|NA|TRBJ2-7
CASSPASGSNEQYF
TGTGCCAGCTCACCGGCTAGTGGTTCAAACGAGCAGTACTTC
>NA|TRBV15|NA|TRBJ2-4
CATSRDRGLAKNIQYF
TGTGCCACCAGCAGAGACAGGGGATTAGCCAAAAACATTCAGTACTTC
>NA|TRBV5-4|NA|TRBJ2-7
CASSPGTENYEQYF
TGTGCCAGCAGCCCCGGGACGGAGAACTACGAGCAGTACTTC
>NA|TRBV27|NA|TRBJ2-1
CASSGDRPFDNEQFF
TGTGCCAGCAGCGGGGACCGACCGTTCGACAATGAGCAGTTCTTC
>NA|TRBV5-1|TRBD1|TRBJ2-7
CASSSGQGPYEQYF
TGCGCCAGCAGCTCGGGACAGGGTCCCTACGAGCAGTACTTC
>NA|TRBV7-9|NA|TRBJ1-4
CASSLPTRRLNEKLFF
TGTGCCAGCAGCTTACCGACGAGACGGCTTAATGAAAAACTGTTTTTT
>few|TRBV4-1|NA|TRBJ1-1
CASSVGSGVTEAFF
TGCGCCAGCAGCGTAGGGTCGGGGGTGACTGAAGCTTTCTTT
>NA|TRBV7-2|NA|TRBJ2-7
CASSLGRGRYEQYF
TGTGCCAGCAGCCTCGGACGGGGACGCTACGAGCAGTACTTC
>NA|TRBV5-1|NA|TRBJ2-1
CASSRRGQFDEQFF
TGCGCCAGCAGCAGGAGGGGGCAGTTTGATGAGCAGTTCTTC
>NA|TRBV5-6|TRBD2|TRBJ2-5
CASSYAGGGETQYF
TGTGCCAGCAGCTACGCGGGAGGAGGAGAGACCCAGTACTTC
>NA|TRBV19|NA|TRBJ1-6
CASTRQAFGTLHF
TGTGCCAGTACAAGACAGGCCTTTGGGACCCTCCACTTT
>NA|TRBV30|TRBD1|TRBJ2-4
CAWNNPDRENIQYF
TGTGCCTGGAATAACCCCGACAGGGAAAACATTCAGTACTTC
>NA|TRBV5-4|NA|TRBJ2-3
CASSLVQGTDTQYF
TGTGCCAGCAGCTTGGTCCAGGGAACAGATACGCAGTATTTT
>NA|TRBV19|TRBD2|TRBJ2-1
CASSPRTSGYNEQFF
TGTGCCAGTAGTCCCCGGACTAGCGGTTACAATGAGCAGTTCTTC
>NA|TRBV5-5|TRBD1|TRBJ2-4
CASSPGQKGANAVAKNIQYF
TGTGCCAGCAGCCCGGGACAGAAAGGGGCCAATGCCGTAGCCAAAAACATTCAGTACTTC
>NA|TRBV6-1|TRBD1|TRBJ2-7
CASSVGDRGYYEQYF
TGTGCCAGCAGTGTGGGGGACAGGGGATACTACGAGCAGTACTTC
>NA|TRBV29-1|NA|TRBJ1-2
CSVVGLYTDYGYTF
TGCAGCGTTGTGGGACTCTATACGGACTATGGCTACACCTTC
>NA|TRBV19|NA|TRBJ2-5
CASSPSQGGAETQYF
TGTGCCAGTAGTCCGTCACAGGGAGGAGCAGAGACCCAGTACTTC
>NA|TRBV5-8|NA|TRBJ2-3
CASSLEVADTQYF
TGTGCCAGCAGCCTCGAGGTAGCGGATACGCAGTATTTT
>NA|TRBV19|TRBD1|TRBJ1-2
CASRRQGLGTGYGYTF
TGTGCCAGTAGAAGACAGGGGTTGGGGACGGGCTATGGCTACACCTTC
>once|TRBV6-4|TRBD1|TRBJ1-2
CASRNPGQGSGYTF
TGTGCCAGCAGAAACCCGGGACAGGGGAGTGGCTACACCTTC
>once|TRBV29-1|NA|TRBJ2-7
CSVGLGAGEQYF
TGCAGCGTTGGCCTCGGGGCGGGCGAGCAGTACTTC
>NA|TRBV9|TRBD1|TRBJ1-1
CASSAGTVNTEAFF
TGTGCCAGCAGCGCTGGGACAGTGAACACTGAAGCTTTCTTT
>NA|TRBV19|NA|TRBJ2-1
CASRTPYNEQFF
TGTGCCAGTAGAACCCCTTACAATGAGCAGTTCTTC
>NA|TRBV4-3|TRBD1|TRBJ2-3
CASSQEGTGLPDTQYF
TGCGCCAGCAGCCAAGAAGGGACAGGGCTACCAGATACGCAGTATTTT
>NA|TRBV10-3|TRBD2|TRBJ2-7
CAISGQRELTEQYF
TGTGCCATCAGTGGGCAGCGGGAGCTAACCGAGCAGTACTTC
>NA|TRBV18|TRBD1|TRBJ2-1
CASSQTGGPYNEQFF
TGTGCCAGCTCCCAGACAGGGGGCCCCTACAATGAGCAGTTCTTC
>NA|TRBV11-1|TRBD2|TRBJ2-5
CASSLGTSGETQETQYF
TGTGCCAGCAGCTTAGGGACTAGCGGGGAAACGCAAGAGACCCAGTACTTC
>NA|TRBV25-1|NA|TRBJ1-1
CASSEQGFAFKAFF
TGTGCCAGCAGTGAACAAGGCTTCGCTTTCAAAGCTTTCTTT
>NA|TRBV28|TRBD1|TRBJ2-7
CASSPGQGGEQYF
TGTGCCAGCAGTCCCGGACAGGGGGGGGAGCAGTACTTC
>NA|TRBV11-2|NA|TRBJ1-6
CASSLAPGAENSPLHF
TGTGCCAGCAGCTTAGCGCCAGGGGCGGAGAATTCACCCCTCCACTTT
>few|TRBV10-3|NA|TRBJ1-1
CAIRASGGMNTEAFF
TGTGCCATCAGGGCCTCGGGGGGAATGAACACTGAAGCTTTCTTT
>NA|TRBV5-1|NA|TRBJ2-2
CASSSTGVRGGKGGELFF
TGCGCCAGCAGCTCTACAGGGGTCCGAGGCGGGAAAGGCGGGGAGCTGTTTTTT
>NA|TRBV28|TRBD2|TRBJ2-2
CASSLTGLASTGELFF
TGTGCCAGCAGTTTAACGGGACTAGCCTCCACCGGGGAGCTGTTTTTT
>NA|TRBV7-9|TRBD2|TRBJ2-1
CASSLPRWRAGSSYNEQFF
TGTGCCAGCAGCTTACCCCGATGGAGAGCGGGGAGCTCCTACAATGAGCAGTTCTTC
>NA|TRBV11-3|TRBD1|TRBJ2-2
CASSFGTGGTGELFF
TGTGCCAGCAGCTTCGGGACAGGAGGCACCGGGGAGCTGTTTTTT
>NA|TRBV5-1|NA|TRBJ2-7
CASSLLGADEQYF
TGCGCCAGCAGCTTGTTGGGAGCCGACGAGCAGTACTTC
>NA|TRBV7-9|NA|TRBJ1-3
CASSDDITLGNSGNTIYF
TGTGCCAGCAGCGATGACATCACCCTCGGGAACTCTGGAAACACCATATATTTT
>NA|TRBV5-1|TRBD1|TRBJ2-5
CASSLGGTGYQETQYF
TGCGCCAGCAGCTTGGGTGGGACAGGGTACCAAGAGACCCAGTACTTC
>NA|TRBV7-2|NA|TRBJ1-2
CASSLAGSVNYGYTF
TGTGCCAGCAGCTTAGCGGGCAGCGTTAACTATGGCTACACCTTC